This TCR beta chain was obtained from a study of T cells after yellow fever vaccination. Synthesis of TCR cDNA relied on 5'RACE template switching, which attached a universal primer site and UMIs. TCRdb independently ran MiXCR on the 5' RACE reads; one entry per CDR3 protein. This table holds 300,000 to 400,000 distinct CDR3 sequences, around an eighth found once. The study, taken as a whole, reports: Just a small share of clonotypes turned up in the CD4 compartment as well as the CD8 compartment.

Notes on this clonotype: What it binds is not known.

Here the sequenced sample was CD4+ T cells sorted from PBMCs, taken 15 days after the yellow fever booster vaccination. The receptor comes from a man between 18 and 29 years old who received the YFV17D yellow fever vaccine.

CDR3 coding DNA: TGTGCCAGCAGCTCCGCAAGGGGCTATGGCTACACCTTC. It yields the protein CASSSARGYGYTF. The gene calls are TRBV7-9 and TRBJ1-2; tentatively, D is TRBD1 (5 bases). This CDR3 region has 13 residues. Trimming cost V 4 bases and J 4 bases, with 10 bases left between them. Per germline, CDR1 SEHNR and CDR2 FQNEAQ (reference sequence).